The 4 T cell receptor beta chains reported below all come from one sample, sequenced in a study of blood T cell repertoires in COVID-19. Some clones are missing from TCRdb's copy, which holds only in-frame ones; the method was immunoSEQ multiplex PCR. In the table there are around 150,000 clones, about four fifths of which are singletons. The source material was peripheral blood. The receptors originated from a man aged 25 to 45 with COVID-19, enrolled during active disease.

CDR3 amino acids: CASTLAGGVKTQYF. Written as DNA, the CDR3 is TGTGCCAGCACTTTAGCGGGAGGGGTGAAGACCCAGTACTTC. The chain uses TRBV7-8 and TRBJ2-5, with 11 bases identical to TRBD2. Germline lookup yields CDR1 SGHVS and CDR2 FQNEAQ. The CDR3 covers 14 residues. The V and J ends lost 7 bases and 6 bases, in that order; junction bases with no gene match: 7.

The chain joins TRBV11-2 to TRBJ2-1, with 15 bases identical to TRBD2. Germline CDR1 is SGHAT and CDR2 is FQNNGV. The CDR3 runs 16 residues. With V trimmed by 3 bases and J by 7 bases, 4 bases remained unmatched. The CDR3 DNA reads TGTGCCAGCAGCTTCTCCGGGACTAGCGGGAGGAATGAGCAGTTCTTC. Translating gives CASSFSGTSGRNEQFF.

This chain links TRBV2 with TRBJ1-2; the match to TRBD1 covers 7 bases. Germline V CDR1 and CDR2: SNHLY, FYNNEI. V was pared by 10 bases and J by 5 bases, with 13 bases of the junction left unmatched. This CDR3 has 14 residues. This CDR3 is CANKDRPYSYGYTF. As DNA, the CDR3 is TGTGCCAATAAGGACAGGCCCTACTCTTATGGCTACACCTTC.

This clone appeared many times. The chain uses TRBV9 and TRBJ2-7; maybe TRBD1 (5 bases). The V and J ends lost 3 bases and 0 bases respectively, with 10 bases between them. The CDR3 has 14 residues. CDR1 is SGDLS, CDR2 YYNGEE, per germline. The CDR3 nucleotides read TGTGCCAGCAGCGCCAGTGGACACTCCTACGAGCAGTACTTC. Its protein product is CASSASGHSYEQYF.